The table lists the clone carrying this T cell receptor beta chain with a count of one. These data come from a study of T cell repertoires in ileal Crohn's disease. Assay used: immunoSEQ multiplex PCR; TCRdb lists only in-frame clones, some missing. The data hold some 60,000 clones, with about 89% observed a single time. This CDR3 is built from 13 residues. The V gene's germline CDR1 is SGHTA and CDR2 FQGNSA. The ends were cut back, 1 base at V and 8 bases at J, with 11 bases in the middle. Time point here: neoterminal ileum biopsy at postoperative endoscopy, about 6 months after surgery. The rearrangement uses TRBV7-2 and TRBJ1-2, with unresolved D. Material: ileal tissue. This sequence originates from an adult with Crohn's disease. CDR3 sequence reads: CASSLVTGIGYTF. The CDR3 DNA reads TGTGCCAGCAGCTTAGTTACGGGAATCGGCTACACCTTC.